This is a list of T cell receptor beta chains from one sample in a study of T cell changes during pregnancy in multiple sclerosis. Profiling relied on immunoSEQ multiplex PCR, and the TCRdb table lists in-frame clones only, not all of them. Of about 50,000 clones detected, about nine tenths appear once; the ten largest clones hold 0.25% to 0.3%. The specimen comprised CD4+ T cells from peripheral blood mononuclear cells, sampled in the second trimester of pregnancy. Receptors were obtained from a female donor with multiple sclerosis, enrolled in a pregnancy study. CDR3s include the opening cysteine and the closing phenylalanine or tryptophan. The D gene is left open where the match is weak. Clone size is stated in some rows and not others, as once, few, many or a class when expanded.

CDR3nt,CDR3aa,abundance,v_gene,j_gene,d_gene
TGTGCCAGCAGCGAAAACACAGTGAATGAAAAACTGTTTTTT,CASSENTVNEKLFF,-,TRBV25-1,TRBJ1-4,-
TGTGCCAGCAGCTTGCTGTCCCAGGTCTCAGGAAACACCATATATTTT,CASSLLSQVSGNTIYF,-,TRBV5-5,TRBJ1-3,-
TGTGCCAGTAGTATAACCGGGACTAGCTACTACGAGCAGTACTTC,CASSITGTSYYEQYF,-,TRBV19,TRBJ2-7,TRBD2
TGTGCCAGCAGTCGAGGGGGAGAGACCCAGTACTTC,CASSRGGETQYF,once,TRBV7-2,TRBJ2-5,-
TGTGCCAGCACCGACAGGGGGCCCGATACGCAGTATTTT,CASTDRGPDTQYF,-,TRBV7-9,TRBJ2-3,TRBD1
TGTGCCAGCAGCCGGGGGGCAGTGGACACCGGGGAGCTGTTTTTT,CASSRGAVDTGELFF,-,TRBV2,TRBJ2-2,-
TGTGCCAGCAGCTTCAGAGGGACAGGCCTATACTTC,CASSFRGTGLYF,-,TRBV7-2,TRBJ1-2,TRBD1
TGTGCCAGCAGTTGGACAGAAGTAGTGACTAATGAAAAACTGTTTTTT,CASSWTEVVTNEKLFF,-,TRBV2,TRBJ1-4,-
TGCAGCGTTGGGTGGGCCTCGGGGGGCTATGGCTACACCTTC,CSVGWASGGYGYTF,-,TRBV29-1,TRBJ1-2,-
TGTGCCAGCAGTGTTATAACTACAATAGCCAAAAACATTCAGTACTTC,CASSVITTIAKNIQYF,-,TRBV6-1,TRBJ2-4,-
TGTGCCAGCAGCTTAGGGGGCAAATATAATTCACCCCTCCACTTT,CASSLGGKYNSPLHF,-,TRBV7-9,TRBJ1-6,-
TGTGCCAGCAGCTTCCTCGGGGGGAATCAAGAGACCCAGTACTTC,CASSFLGGNQETQYF,-,TRBV7-6,TRBJ2-5,TRBD2
TGTGCCAGCAGCTTAATTTCGGGCAGGGGTGATTCACCCCTCCACTTT,CASSLISGRGDSPLHF,once,TRBV7-9,TRBJ1-6,-
TGTGCCAGCAGTGAAGTTGGTGAGGGGGCAGGGGAGCAGTTCTTC,CASSEVGEGAGEQFF,-,TRBV6-1,TRBJ2-1,TRBD1
TGTGCCAGCAGCTTAGTGGGGGGATCGGACCACTACGAGCAGTACTTC,CASSLVGGSDHYEQYF,-,TRBV7-2,TRBJ2-7,-
TGCGCCAGCAGCTTGTTCCCCGGGACACTATACGAGCAGTACTTC,CASSLFPGTLYEQYF,-,TRBV5-1,TRBJ2-7,-
TGCGCCAGCAGTGAGTCGCGGTTGTACTATGGCTACACCTTC,CASSESRLYYGYTF,-,TRBV10-2,TRBJ1-2,-
TGTGCCAGCAGTCCTCAGGGTAGCCGCCGAGCAGGAAACACCATATATTTT,CASSPQGSRRAGNTIYF,-,TRBV7-9,TRBJ1-3,-
TGTGCCAGCAGCATCCGGGACAGAGCCTACGAGCAGTACTTC,CASSIRDRAYEQYF,-,TRBV6-5,TRBJ2-7,TRBD1
TGCGCCAGCAGCTCGGGGACTAGCGAGCAGTACTTC,CASSSGTSEQYF,-,TRBV5-1,TRBJ2-7,TRBD2
TGTGCCAGCAGTGGGGGGTTGGGTGGGACTTCCTACGAGCAGTACTTC,CASSGGLGGTSYEQYF,-,TRBV27,TRBJ2-7,-
TGTGCCAGCAGCGGCGGACTAGCGGGAGGTTTCATCACAGATACGCAGTATTTT,CASSGGLAGGFITDTQYF,-,TRBV9,TRBJ2-3,TRBD2
TGTGCCAGCAGTTACTCCCACTTACAAGAGACCCAGTACTTC,CASSYSHLQETQYF,-,TRBV6-5,TRBJ2-5,-
TGTGCCAGTAGTATCCCGGGGCAGGGGCTACGGGATGGCTACACCTTC,CASSIPGQGLRDGYTF,-,TRBV19,TRBJ1-2,-
TGTGCCTGGGGACAGGGGGCTACCTTTTACTCTGGGGCCAACGTCCTGACTTTC,CAWGQGATFYSGANVLTF,-,TRBV30,TRBJ2-6,TRBD1
TGTGCCAGCAGTACCGGGACAGGGGGCGAGCAGTACTTC,CASSTGTGGEQYF,-,TRBV2,TRBJ2-7,TRBD1